This T cell receptor beta chain was sequenced in a study of cytomegalovirus exposure and HLA in healthy donors (dated by TCRdb to 2017 to 2019). About the investigation overall: According to a later analysis, the roughly 130 validation repertoires were produced on the same platform as the 700 or so repertoires of the first cohort. The aim of the study was to test whether cataloging public T cell receptors could identify signatures of past pathogen exposure. Along with the approximately 650-subject first cohort, a separate validation cohort of over a hundred different subjects was used. High-throughput TCR immunosequencing, statistical association of individual TCRs with disease status, and machine learning were combined to predict cytomegalovirus infection status.

The germline V gene sets CDR1 to SNHLY and CDR2 to FYNNEI. V lost 5 bases and J lost 3 bases, and the count of bases not matched to a germline gene is 7. Its CDR3 holds 15 amino acids, cysteine through phenylalanine. Only the CDR3 region is kept as DNA, spanning 45 bases read in frame from base 1. Donors formed part of the validation cohort, which comprised over a hundred subjects and was distinct from the first cohort of over 500 subjects. Broad study findings and their caveats: Most TCR sequences were seen in very few donors, while some public TCRs were found in many individuals. A later analysis found that TCRs clustered in the first cohort also tended to co-occur in the 95 to 150 validation repertoires, with 94% of cluster scores above 0. The study gave a list of 150 to 200 TCR beta chains associated with cytomegalovirus. The authors suggested that the approach could potentially be extended to other disease states and immunological phenotypes. In vitro tests confirmed that a few of the cytomegalovirus-associated TCR beta chains recognize cytomegalovirus antigens. The classifier was reported to diagnose cytomegalovirus status with high specificity and sensitivity in both the original and validation cohorts. A later analysis lacked HLA typing for the validation cohort, so it scored co-occurrence in that cohort across all 120 repertoires.

A remark on this clone: It has no known antigen specificity. No per-base quality is available; no much larger clone lies one base away.

The library was produced with the immunoSEQ multiplex PCR assay. Under the source paper's analysis protocol: A statistical classification framework was developed to diagnose cytomegalovirus status using the catalog of TCR beta chain sequences. This immuneACCESS table, as held by TCRdb, lists in-frame sequences with V and J called but not all clones. Of the missing ones, under half trace to an unresolved V gene in checked studies; the others have no known cause. The V and J calls and clone size are taken from that table; D and trimming were inferred from the DNA. The sample yields over 110,000 clones; 84% were counted once. The ten largest clones take up over 1.3% of the sample.

The receptor comes from a woman aged 25 to 39 in good health and CMV-seronegative. Sequencing was done on a sample of PBMCs. Recombination joined TRBV2 with TRBJ1-5; TRBD1 aligns with 7 central bases. The DNA reads TGTGCCAGCAGTTCGGACGGGACAGACAATCAGCCCCAGCATTTT. Its translation reads: CASSSDGTDNQPQHF.